This paragraph reports one T cell receptor (beta chain). Original analysis: Estimated nucleated cell counts came from reference gene primer amplification. The protocol was immunoSEQ multiplex PCR, while the TCRdb copy is restricted to in-frame clones and leaves out a portion. That table is the source of V, J and clone size, and D and trimming were worked out from the DNA. The data show about 90,000 clones, approximately 86% seen once. The source of the sample is a study of blood T cell repertoires in COVID-19. This CDR3 contains 13 residues. Trimming cost V 0 bases and J 7 bases, with 9 bases left between them. CDR1 and CDR2 from the germline V gene are LNHDA and SQIVND (reference sequence).

This TCR derives from a woman in her 70s with active or convalescent COVID-19. The chain couples TRBV19 to TRBJ1-1; D is uncertain. The specimen was peripheral blood. In DNA form, the CDR3 reads TGTGCCAGTAGTATAGAAGCGGACGGTGAAGCTTTCTTT. It encodes CASSIEADGEAFF.